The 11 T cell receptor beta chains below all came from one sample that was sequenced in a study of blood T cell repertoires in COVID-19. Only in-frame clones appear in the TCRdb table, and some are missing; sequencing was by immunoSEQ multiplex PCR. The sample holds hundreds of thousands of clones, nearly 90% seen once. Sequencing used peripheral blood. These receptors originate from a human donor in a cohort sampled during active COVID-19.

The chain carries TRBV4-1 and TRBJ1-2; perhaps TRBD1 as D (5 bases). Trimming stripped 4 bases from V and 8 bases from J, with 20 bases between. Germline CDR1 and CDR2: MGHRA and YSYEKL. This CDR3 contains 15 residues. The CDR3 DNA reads TGCGCCAGCAGCCGACCGACAACAGGTCAGACCGGCTACACCTTC. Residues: CASSRPTTGQTGYTF.

The CDR3, as DNA: TGTGCCAGCAGGTCTATCGATTTTTACAATGAGCAGTTCTTC. Its protein product is CASRSIDFYNEQFF. This chain uses TRBV7-3 with TRBJ2-1, with D unclear. Trimming removed 6 bases at V and 4 bases at J, with 13 bases between. The V gene's germline CDR1 is SGHTA and CDR2 FQGTGA. The CDR3 runs 14 residues.

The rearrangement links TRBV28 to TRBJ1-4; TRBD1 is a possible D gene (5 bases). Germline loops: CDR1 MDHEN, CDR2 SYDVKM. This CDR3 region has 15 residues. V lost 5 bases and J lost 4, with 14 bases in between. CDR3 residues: CASSPPRGVNEKLFF. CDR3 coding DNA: TGTGCCAGCAGTCCGCCTCGGGGGGTTAATGAAAAACTGTTTTTT.

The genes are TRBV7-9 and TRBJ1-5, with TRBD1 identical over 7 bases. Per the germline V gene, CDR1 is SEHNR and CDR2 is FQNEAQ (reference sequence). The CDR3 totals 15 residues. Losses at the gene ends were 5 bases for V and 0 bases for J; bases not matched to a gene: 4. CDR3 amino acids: CASSPQGVSNQPQHF. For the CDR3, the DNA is TGTGCCAGCAGCCCCCAGGGGGTTAGCAATCAGCCCCAGCATTTT.

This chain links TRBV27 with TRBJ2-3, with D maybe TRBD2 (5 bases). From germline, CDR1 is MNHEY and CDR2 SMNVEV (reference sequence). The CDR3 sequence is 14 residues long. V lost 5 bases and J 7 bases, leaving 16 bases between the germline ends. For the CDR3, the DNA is TGTGCCAGCAGTCTCGGACTCCCCTCGAATACGCAGTATTTT. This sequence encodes CASSLGLPSNTQYF.

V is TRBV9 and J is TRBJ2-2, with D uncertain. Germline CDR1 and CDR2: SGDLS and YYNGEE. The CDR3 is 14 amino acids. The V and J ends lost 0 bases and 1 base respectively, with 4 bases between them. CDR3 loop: CASSVGVNTGELFF. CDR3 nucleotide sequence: TGTGCCAGCAGCGTAGGAGTGAACACCGGGGAGCTGTTTTTT.

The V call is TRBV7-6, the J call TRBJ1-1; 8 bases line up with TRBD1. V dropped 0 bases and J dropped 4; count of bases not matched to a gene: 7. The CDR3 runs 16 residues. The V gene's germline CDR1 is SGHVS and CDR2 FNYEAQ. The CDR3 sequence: CASSLALTGEGTEAFF. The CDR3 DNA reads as TGTGCCAGCAGCTTAGCGCTGACAGGGGAGGGCACTGAAGCTTTCTTT.

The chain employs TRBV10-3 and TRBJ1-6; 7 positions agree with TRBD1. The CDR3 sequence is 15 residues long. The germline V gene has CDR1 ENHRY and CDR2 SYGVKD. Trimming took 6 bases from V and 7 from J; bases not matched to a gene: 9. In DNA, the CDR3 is TGTGCCATCAGCCCTGCCGGGACAGCAAATTCACCCCTCCACTTT. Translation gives CAISPAGTANSPLHF.

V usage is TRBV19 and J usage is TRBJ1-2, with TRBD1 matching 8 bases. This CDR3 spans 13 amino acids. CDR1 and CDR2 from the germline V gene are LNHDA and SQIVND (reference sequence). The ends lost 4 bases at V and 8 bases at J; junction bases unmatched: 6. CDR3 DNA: TGTGCCAGTAGTAAAGGACAGGGCCGCGGCTACACCTTC. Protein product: CASSKGQGRGYTF.

CDR3 sequence: CASSLAPDTGRSPLHF. As DNA, the CDR3 is TGTGCCAGCAGCTTAGCCCCCGACACGGGGAGGTCACCCCTCCACTTT. The V and J genes are TRBV7-6 and TRBJ1-6; no definite D call. The germline CDR1 and CDR2 sequences are SGHVS and FNYEAQ. Trimming shortened V by 0 bases and J by 10 bases, and 16 bases separated the two germline ends. The CDR3 is 16 amino acids.

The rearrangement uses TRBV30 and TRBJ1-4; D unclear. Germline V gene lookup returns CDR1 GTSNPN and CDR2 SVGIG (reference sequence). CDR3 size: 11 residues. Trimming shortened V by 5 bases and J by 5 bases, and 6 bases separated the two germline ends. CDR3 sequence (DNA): TGTGCCTGGGGCGAGAATGAAAAACTGTTTTTT. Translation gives CAWGENEKLFF. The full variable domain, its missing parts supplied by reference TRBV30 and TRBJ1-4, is SQTIHQWPATLVQPVGSPLSLECTVEGTSNPNLYWYRQAAGRGLQLLFYSVGIGQISSEVPQNLSASRPQDRQFILSSKKLLLSDSGFYLCAWGENEKLFFGSGTQLSVL.